This TCR beta chain was obtained from a study of T-cell reconstitution after alpha-beta-depleted transplantation in children (dated by TCRdb to 2015 to 2016). In terms of the full investigation: Using TCR repertoire profiling, the study followed T-cell immune reconstitution in a quantitative way in children after TCRalphabeta/CD19-depleted allogeneic hematopoietic cell transplantation.

Library preparation used PCR. The run used an Illumina HiSeq 2500. To normalize quantification of the TCRbeta repertoire, the TCR libraries were built with molecular barcoding that relied on unique molecular identifiers. In TCRdb, the public reads were trimmed at Q25 with fastp and aligned with MiXCR, with productive beta chains retained. Rows with one shared CDR3 protein collapse into an entry with the most common genes and DNA. For this sample there are some 500,000 distinct CDR3 sequences; approximately 20% appear just once. The ten largest make up 3% to 4% of the sample. In the germline V gene (reference sequence), CDR1 corresponds to DFQATT and CDR2 to SNEGSKA. Inclusive of the bounding cysteine and phenylalanine, the CDR3 is 13 residues long. CDR3 DNA is the only sequence kept; it has 39 bases, read in frame from the first base. V sheds 1 base and J sheds 2 bases, leaving 8 bases between their ends.

Regarding this clonotype: This clone's antigen is unknown. There are no base qualities to consult, and no much larger clone falls within one base.

The chain couples TRBV20-1 to TRBJ1-1; the D gene is perhaps TRBD1, from 5 matching bases. Sequencing was performed on PBMCs from the stem cell graft donor, taken from the stem cell graft. The receptor was isolated from a human donor who donated a stem cell graft to a child with acute lymphoblastic leukemia. The CDR3 region has the sequence CSARGDLNTEAFF. The nucleotide sequence is given as TGCAGTGCTAGAGGGGACCTAAACACTGAAGCTTTCTTT.